Listed below are T cell receptor beta chains from one sample, sequenced in a study of cytomegalovirus exposure and HLA in healthy donors. This table comes from immunoSEQ multiplex PCR, and its TCRdb copy is limited to in-frame clones, with some not included. Of about 120,000 clones in the sample, about 85% were seen once. The specimen was PBMCs. The receptors come from a woman in her 30s in good health and CMV-seronegative. The CDR3 runs from the conserved cysteine through the conserved F or W. D genes are given only for firm matches. The size field is filled for only some rows; it gives once, few, many or a size class.

>NA|TRBV27|TRBJ2-7|NA
CASSLSGAYEQYF
TGTGCCAGCAGTTTATCAGGGGCCTACGAGCAGTACTTC
>NA|TRBV29-1|TRBJ2-4|TRBD1
CSVALGQGVGKNIQYF
TGCAGCGTCGCCCTTGGACAGGGTGTTGGCAAAAACATTCAGTACTTC
>NA|TRBV19|TRBJ2-7|TRBD2
CASSIVGGTEQYF
TGTGCCAGTAGTATAGTGGGGGGGACCGAGCAGTACTTC
>NA|TRBV30|TRBJ2-7|NA
CAWTRVGNSYEQYF
TGTGCCTGGACCCGTGTCGGGAACTCCTACGAGCAGTACTTC
>NA|TRBV13|TRBJ2-7|NA
CASSTRDSSYEQYF
TGTGCCAGCAGCACCCGGGACTCCTCCTACGAGCAGTACTTC
>NA|TRBV6-1|TRBJ2-5|TRBD2
CASSPAGGGETQYF
TGTGCCAGCAGTCCAGCGGGGGGAGGAGAGACCCAGTACTTC
>NA|TRBV5-4|TRBJ2-3|NA
CASSLGASTDTQYF
TGTGCCAGCAGCTTGGGCGCTAGCACAGATACGCAGTATTTT
>NA|TRBV30|TRBJ1-4|NA
CAWNTGSPGAVGEKLFF
TGTGCCTGGAATACCGGGTCTCCAGGGGCGGTTGGTGAAAAACTGTTTTTT
>NA|TRBV7-2|TRBJ2-7|NA
CASSLPTGIYEQYF
TGTGCCAGCAGCTTACCTACAGGGATCTACGAGCAGTACTTC
>NA|TRBV25-1|TRBJ2-5|NA
CASTFRGAQETQYF
TGTGCCAGCACCTTCCGGGGGGCCCAAGAGACCCAGTACTTC
>once|TRBV4-1|TRBJ2-5|TRBD1
CASSQVGQEIETQYF
TGCGCCAGCAGCCAGGTAGGACAGGAGATAGAGACCCAGTACTTC
>NA|TRBV28|TRBJ2-7|NA
CASRRGWSYEQYF
TGTGCCAGCAGAAGGGGGTGGTCCTACGAGCAGTACTTC
>once|TRBV5-4|TRBJ1-3|TRBD1
CASSKGQPISGNTIYF
TGTGCCAGCAGCAAGGGACAGCCGATCTCTGGAAACACCATATATTTT
>NA|TRBV19|TRBJ1-2|NA
CASSIGGRSYGYTF
TGTGCCAGTAGTATCGGGGGGCGCAGCTATGGCTACACCTTC
>NA|TRBV5-1|TRBJ1-6|TRBD1
CASSLEPGTALGPLHF
TGCGCCAGCAGCTTGGAGCCCGGGACAGCCTTAGGGCCCCTCCACTTT
>NA|TRBV11-3|TRBJ1-1|NA
CASSPHRGTEAFF
TGTGCCAGCAGCCCTCATAGGGGCACTGAAGCTTTCTTT
>NA|TRBV5-1|TRBJ1-4|TRBD1
CASRGQGVFEKLFF
TGCGCCAGCAGGGGCCAGGGGGTTTTTGAAAAACTGTTTTTT
>NA|TRBV18|TRBJ2-1|TRBD2
CASSPGTSRRGEQFF
TGTGCCAGCTCCCCCGGGACTAGCCGGAGGGGAGAGCAGTTCTTC
>NA|TRBV9|TRBJ1-1|TRBD1
CASSSLRGQDTEAFF
TGTGCCAGCAGCTCTTTGAGGGGGCAGGACACTGAAGCTTTCTTT
>few|TRBV7-2|TRBJ1-2|NA
CASSLSFGQGKGYTF
TGTGCCAGCAGCTTATCGTTCGGGCAGGGGAAGGGCTACACCTTC
>NA|TRBV4-1|TRBJ1-6|NA
CASSHLQESYNSPLHF
TGCGCCAGCAGCCACCTCCAGGAATCCTATAATTCACCCCTCCACTTT
>NA|TRBV6-4|TRBJ2-7|TRBD2
CASSYSLAGLYEQYF
TGTGCCAGCAGCTACTCCCTAGCGGGCCTCTACGAGCAGTACTTC
>NA|TRBV10-2|TRBJ2-7|NA
CASSLVLNEQYF
TGCGCCAGCTCCCTCGTGCTAAACGAGCAGTACTTC
>NA|TRBV2|TRBJ2-2|TRBD2
CASSDSTSGGLTGELFF
TGTGCCAGCAGTGACTCAACTAGCGGGGGCCTCACCGGGGAGCTGTTTTTT
>NA|TRBV2|TRBJ2-4|NA
CASRGVLAKNIQYF
TGTGCCAGCAGAGGGGTCCTAGCCAAAAACATTCAGTACTTC
>NA|TRBV10-3|TRBJ2-2|TRBD2
CAIRGGGGAAGELFF
TGTGCCATCAGGGGCGGCGGGGGGGCCGCCGGGGAGCTGTTTTTT
>NA|TRBV18|TRBJ2-6|TRBD1
CASSPGTGLSGANVLTF
TGTGCCAGCTCACCGGGGACAGGGTTATCTGGGGCCAACGTCCTGACTTTC
>once|TRBV4-1|TRBJ2-1|TRBD1
CASSQPDTGDNEQFF
TGCGCCAGCAGCCAGCCAGACACAGGGGACAATGAGCAGTTCTTC
>NA|TRBV11-2|TRBJ2-7|TRBD1
CASSPGTGVGEQYF
TGTGCCAGCAGCCCCGGGACAGGGGTGGGGGAGCAGTACTTC
>once|TRBV29-1|TRBJ1-2|NA
CSVFSGVGNYGYTF
TGCAGCGTTTTCTCAGGGGTTGGAAACTATGGCTACACCTTC
>NA|TRBV30|TRBJ1-3|NA
CAWSPGHHSGNTIYF
TGTGCCTGGAGTCCCGGACACCACTCTGGAAACACCATATATTTT
>few|TRBV2|TRBJ1-2|TRBD1
CASRDRGPSYGYTF
TGTGCCAGCAGAGACAGGGGGCCTAGCTATGGCTACACCTTC
>NA|TRBV12-5|TRBJ1-1|TRBD1
CASGLVGTGTGGARTEAFF
TGTGCTAGTGGTTTGGTAGGGACCGGGACAGGGGGCGCGAGGACTGAAGCTTTCTTT
>NA|TRBV7-9|TRBJ1-2|NA
CASSSMGHYYGYTF
TGTGCCAGCAGCTCCATGGGACACTACTATGGCTACACCTTC
>NA|TRBV27|TRBJ2-7|TRBD2
CASSPSGGYEQYF
TGTGCCAGCAGTCCTAGCGGGGGATACGAGCAGTACTTC
>NA|TRBV9|TRBJ2-1|TRBD1
CASRAGTGPYNEQFF
TGTGCCAGCAGGGCCGGGACAGGGCCCTACAATGAGCAGTTCTTC